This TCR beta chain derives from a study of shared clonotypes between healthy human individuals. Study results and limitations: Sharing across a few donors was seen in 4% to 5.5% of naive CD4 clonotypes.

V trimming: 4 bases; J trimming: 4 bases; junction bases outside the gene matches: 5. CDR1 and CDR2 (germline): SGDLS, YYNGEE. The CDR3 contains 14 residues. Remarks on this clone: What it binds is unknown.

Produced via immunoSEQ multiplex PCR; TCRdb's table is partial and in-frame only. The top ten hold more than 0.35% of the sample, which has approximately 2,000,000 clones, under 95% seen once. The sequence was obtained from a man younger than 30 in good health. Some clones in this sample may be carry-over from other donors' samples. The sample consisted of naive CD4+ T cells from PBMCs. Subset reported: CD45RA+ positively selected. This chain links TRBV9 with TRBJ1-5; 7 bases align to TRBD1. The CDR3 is CASSRGQANQPQHF. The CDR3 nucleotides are TGTGCCAGCAGCAGAGGACAGGCGAATCAGCCCCAGCATTTT.